The 16 T cell receptor beta chains given below trace back to one sample, sequenced in a study of T-cell reconstitution after alpha-beta-depleted transplantation in children. Preparation of the TCRbeta library was carried out with unique molecular identifiers. TCRdb redid the calling of the PCR reads with MiXCR, one entry per CDR3 protein. The table shows approximately 230,000 distinct CDR3 sequences, with about 24% occurring only once. The specimen comprised PBMCs, mostly from graft donor cells, sampled 360 days after TCRalphabeta/CD19-depleted stem cell transplant. The receptors stem from a female patient between 2 and 15 years old who had a stem cell transplant for congenital amegakaryocytic thrombocytopenia, so the T cells may come from the graft donor.

The chain has TRBV20-1 and TRBJ2-7; 10 nucleotides align to TRBD2. Per germline, CDR1 DFQATT and CDR2 SNEGSKA (reference sequence). CDR3 length equals 13 residues. V lost 3 bases to trimming and J lost 7 bases; unmatched junction nucleotides: 6. This CDR3 reads CSARVAGGREQYF. The CDR3 DNA reads TGCAGTGCTAGGGTAGCGGGGGGCCGGGAGCAGTACTTC.

This clonotype was counted only a few times. The CDR3 is CASSQSGNTEAFF. The DNA for the CDR3 is TGTGCCAGCAGCCAATCTGGGAACACTGAAGCTTTCTTT. The genes are TRBV3-1 and TRBJ1-1; D remains ambiguous. The CDR3 totals 13 residues. Germline V lookup: CDR1 LGHDT, CDR2 YNNKEL (reference sequence). V was trimmed by 2 bases and J by 1 base, leaving 5 bases between them.

This clonotype was observed a few times. The V and J genes are TRBV7-9 and TRBJ1-5; D might be TRBD1 (5 bases). Germline CDR1 reads SEHNR; CDR2 reads FQNEAQ (reference sequence). Trimming shortened V by 0 bases and J by 5 bases, and 14 bases separated the two germline ends. CDR3 length: 16 residues. The CDR3 loop reads CASSLAQNGGDQPQHF. For the CDR3, the DNA is TGTGCCAGCAGCTTAGCTCAGAATGGGGGAGATCAGCCCCAGCATTTT. Full variable domain (missing parts from reference TRBV7-9 and TRBJ1-5): DTGVSQNPRHKITKRGQNVTFRCDPISEHNRLYWYRQTLGQGPEFLTYFQNEAQLEKSRLLSDRFSAERPKGSFSTLEIQRTEQGDSAMYLCASSLAQNGGDQPQHFGDGTRLSIL.

In its sample, this clonotype was seen a few times. The chain is built from TRBV12-3 or TRBV12-4 and TRBJ2-1; 9 bases line up with TRBD2. V was clipped by 0 bases and J by 6 bases; unmatched bases: 6. This CDR3 is built from 16 residues. In DNA form, the CDR3 reads TGTGCCAGCAGTTTAGCCCAAGCGGGAGGTCGCAATGAGCAGTTCTTC. It encodes CASSLAQAGGRNEQFF.

This clonotype was detected a few times. The chain links TRBV19 to TRBJ1-1, with unresolved D. The germline V gene encodes CDR1 LNHDA and CDR2 SQIVND (reference sequence). V dropped 3 bases and J dropped 5 bases, with 13 bases sitting between them. The CDR3 is made up of 14 amino acids. As DNA, the CDR3 is TGTGCCAGTAGTATGCCCCGGTATATGACTGAAGCTTTCTTT. Translated, it gives CASSMPRYMTEAFF.

The rearrangement joins TRBV19 to TRBJ1-5; D may be TRBD1 (6 bases). V was clipped by 4 bases and J by 4 bases, with 11 bases between them. The CDR3 length is 14 residues. CDR1 is LNHDA and CDR2 is SQIVND in the germline V gene (reference sequence). The CDR3 DNA reads as TGTGCCAGTAGTACGGGACACGGGAATCAGCCCCAGCATTTT. Protein product: CASSTGHGNQPQHF.

This chain joins TRBV28 and TRBJ1-1; no reliable D call. V lost 7 bases and J 1 base, leaving 16 bases between the germline ends. Germline-derived CDR1 and CDR2 are MDHEN and SYDVKM. This CDR3 is built from 15 residues. The DNA of the CDR3 is TGTGCCAGCATGGGGTCCGCCGCGGGGAACACTGAAGCTTTCTTT. It encodes CASMGSAAGNTEAFF.

The chain couples TRBV11-2 to TRBJ1-6; D perhaps matches TRBD1 (5 bases). The CDR3 sequence is 14 residues long. Per the germline V gene, CDR1 is SGHAT and CDR2 is FQNNGV. Trimming cost V 0 bases and J 7 bases, with 7 bases left between them. This CDR3 is CASSLDGGNSPLHF. DNA for the CDR3: TGTGCCAGCAGCTTAGATGGGGGGAATTCACCCCTCCACTTT.

This chain connects TRBV7-9 to TRBJ1-5; 8 nucleotides agree with TRBD1. With 4 bases clipped from V and 2 bases from J, the junction kept 16 bases outside the gene matches. The CDR3 sequence is 19 residues long. Germline CDR1 reads SEHNR; CDR2 reads FQNEAQ (reference sequence). CDR3 sequence: CASSSGLPLDRGGNQPQHF. The CDR3 coding sequence is TGTGCCAGCAGCTCCGGTCTCCCCCTTGACAGGGGAGGCAATCAGCCCCAGCATTTT.

The V call is TRBV5-1, the J call TRBJ1-2; D may be TRBD1 (5 bases). The CDR3 is 13 amino acids. V was trimmed by 0 bases and J by 6 bases, leaving 9 bases between them. The germline V gene encodes CDR1 SGHRS and CDR2 YFSETQ. The CDR3 protein is CASSLEGPNGYTF. DNA for the CDR3: TGCGCCAGCAGCTTGGAGGGACCCAATGGCTACACCTTC.

CDR3 amino acids: CASSLAREQYF. In DNA, the CDR3 is TGTGCCAGCAGTTTAGCCCGGGAGCAGTACTTC. The V call is TRBV28, the J call TRBJ2-7; D is uncertain. The CDR3 length is 11 residues. Germline CDR1 MDHEN, CDR2 SYDVKM. V lost 2 bases to trimming and J lost 7 bases, with 6 bases between them.

The genes are TRBV20-1 and TRBJ1-6, with D hard to call. CDR1 is DFQATT and CDR2 is SNEGSKA in the germline V gene (reference sequence). V lost 4 bases and J 10 bases, leaving 11 bases between the germline ends. The CDR3 is 12 amino acids. The chain's CDR3 is CSANPAGSPLHF. In nucleotides, the CDR3 is TGCAGTGCTAATCCAGCCGGCTCACCCCTCCACTTT.

J is TRBJ1-4 and V is TRBV4-1; D not certain. Per the germline V gene, CDR1 is MGHRA and CDR2 is YSYEKL. Trimming cost V 0 bases and J 5 bases, with 16 bases left between them. This CDR3 is built from 17 residues. DNA of the CDR3: TGCGCCAGCAGCCAAGAGGCCCCGCAGCGCCGCAATGAAAAACTGTTTTTT. Residues: CASSQEAPQRRNEKLFF.

This chain joins TRBV15 and TRBJ2-7; tentatively, D is TRBD1 or TRBD2 (5 bases each). The CDR3 is 16 amino acids. The germline gives CDR1 LNHNV, CDR2 YYDKDF (reference sequence). The V gene lost 0 bases and the J gene lost 1 base, with 13 bases spanning the gap. The CDR3 region has the DNA TGTGCCACCAGCAGAGATCGAACAGGCGGGTCCTACGAGCAGTACTTC. Translation gives CATSRDRTGGSYEQYF. Supplemented by reference TRBV15 and TRBJ2-7, the full variable domain reads DAMVIQNPRYQVTQFGKPVTLSCSQTLNHNVMYWYQQKSSQAPKLLFHYYDKDFNNEADTPDNFQSRRPNTSFCFLDIRSPGLGDTAMYLCATSRDRTGGSYEQYFGPGTRLTVT.

The rearrangement joins TRBV5-6 to TRBJ1-1; D ambiguous. Germline V lookup: CDR1 SGHDT, CDR2 YYEEEE. V was shortened by 6 bases and J by 0 bases, with 9 bases between the two germline ends. The CDR3 sequence is 13 residues long. The CDR3 DNA is TGTGCCAGCACTTCCAGCATGAACACTGAAGCTTTCTTT. It yields the protein CASTSSMNTEAFF.

V and J are TRBV6-2 or TRBV6-3 and TRBJ2-5, with a tentative D call TRBD1 (5 bases). Trimming stripped 5 bases from V and 7 bases from J, with 17 bases between. The CDR3 totals 14 residues. Germline assignment: CDR1 MNHEY and CDR2 SVGEGT. The CDR3 spells CASSGARSTGTQYF. The CDR3 nucleotides are TGTGCCAGCAGTGGGGCACGAAGTACCGGGACCCAGTACTTC.